Following are 9 T cell receptor beta chains from one sample sequenced in a study of cytomegalovirus exposure and HLA in healthy donors. 13 Jbeta primers and 60 Vbeta primers were used for the PCR. Using immunoSEQ multiplex PCR, the repertoire was profiled, and TCRdb retains in-frame clones only, with some absent. In the table there are some 170,000 clones, 78% of which are singletons. Input material: PBMCs. These receptors were obtained from a female donor in good health and CMV-seronegative.

This chain links TRBV19 with TRBJ1-3; D might be TRBD1 (6 bases). The germline CDR1 and CDR2 sequences are LNHDA and SQIVND (reference sequence). Trimming took 3 bases from V and 1 from J, leaving 16 bases between them. The CDR3 consists of 17 residues. This chain's CDR3 is CASSIFSRGSSGNTIYF. CDR3 bases: TGTGCCAGTAGTATCTTCAGCAGGGGCTCATCTGGAAACACCATATATTTT.

The rearrangement links TRBV7-9 to TRBJ2-7, with TRBD2 identical over 9 bases. The CDR3 spans 16 residues. V lost 7 bases to trimming and J lost 5 bases; unmatched junction nucleotides: 15. Germline V gene data show CDR1 as SEHNR and CDR2 as FQNEAQ (reference sequence). The CDR3 coding sequence is TGTGCCAGCACCCCTGCGGGACTAGCTTCGAACCACGAGCAGTACTTC. This codes for CASTPAGLASNHEQYF.

This clone was detected only once. The rearrangement links TRBV27 to TRBJ2-7; 7 nucleotides match TRBD2. The V gene's germline CDR1 is MNHEY and CDR2 SMNVEV (reference sequence). The CDR3 runs 14 residues. Trimming removed 3 bases from V and 3 bases from J; junction bases left unmatched: 5. CDR3 residues: CASSFRERGYEQYF. DNA for the CDR3: TGTGCCAGCAGTTTCCGGGAGCGGGGCTACGAGCAGTACTTC.

This chain uses TRBV28 with TRBJ1-5; maybe TRBD1 (6 bases). This CDR3 is built from 16 residues. From germline, CDR1 is MDHEN and CDR2 SYDVKM. Trimming removed 2 bases at V and 3 bases at J, with 14 bases between. In DNA, the CDR3 is TGTGCCAGCAGTTTAGGGCAGGTGGGACACAATCAGCCCCAGCATTTT. This gives the protein CASSLGQVGHNQPQHF.

The chain recombines TRBV2 with TRBJ1-2, with D unclear. Germline loops: CDR1 SNHLY, CDR2 FYNNEI. V lost 6 bases and J 5 bases, leaving 19 bases between the germline ends. The CDR3 extends over 15 amino acids. The CDR3 coding sequence is TGTGCCAGCAGCGGACCTGACGGGAGGGAGTATGGCTACACCTTC. Its translation is CASSGPDGREYGYTF.

The chain joins TRBV5-4 to TRBJ1-2; D might be TRBD1 (6 bases). This CDR3 spans 15 amino acids. With 0 bases removed from V and 7 bases from J, the gap between germline ends came to 16 bases. Per germline, CDR1 SGHNT and CDR2 YYREEE (reference sequence). In DNA, the CDR3 is TGTGCCAGCAGCTTGGATCAGGGGATGATGGGTGGCTACACCTTC. Its protein product is CASSLDQGMMGGYTF.

The DNA for the CDR3 is TGCGCCAGCAGTACCGGACAGGGGCTAAACTATGGCTACACCTTC. Its translation: CASSTGQGLNYGYTF. J is TRBJ1-2 and V is TRBV5-1, with 9 bases that match TRBD1. Germline lookup yields CDR1 SGHRS and CDR2 YFSETQ. CDR3 length: 15 amino acids. J gave up 2 bases and V 5 bases, and 7 bases lay outside the gene matches.

For this clone: The sample carries other DNA sequences with the same CDR3. The chain uses TRBV9 and TRBJ1-4, with 8 bases fitting TRBD1. The V gene end was trimmed by 0 bases and the J gene end by 6 bases; junction bases not matched to a gene: 4. From germline, CDR1 is SGDLS and CDR2 YYNGEE. This CDR3 is built from 15 residues. CDR3 sequence (DNA): TGTGCCAGCAGCGTAGCTTTGGGACAGGATGAAAAACTGTTTTTT. It codes for CASSVALGQDEKLFF.

The genes are TRBV6-6 and TRBJ1-4; D might be TRBD1 (6 bases). Germline CDR1 and CDR2: MNHNY and SVGAGI (reference sequence). The V and J ends lost 5 bases and 4 bases respectively, with 14 bases between them. The CDR3 consists of 15 residues. CDR3 nucleotides: TGTGCCAGCAGTCCCAAGGGAGGGGGTAATGAAAAACTGTTTTTT. It encodes CASSPKGGGNEKLFF.